Below, 9 T cell receptor beta chains from the same sample are listed, as sequenced in a study of T cells after yellow fever vaccination. MiXCR, applied by TCRdb to the 5' RACE reads, yields one record per CDR3 protein. This repertoire shows tens of thousands of distinct CDR3 sequences, 5% found once; its top ten account for under 50%. The sequencing used CD8+ T cells sorted from PBMCs, collected 10 days after the yellow fever booster vaccination. The receptors here all came from a man aged 30 to 45 who received the YFV17D yellow fever vaccine.

This clonotype was recorded many times. The V gene is TRBV14, the J gene TRBJ2-1; D may be TRBD2 (6 bases). The CDR3 is made up of 15 amino acids. Germline V gene lookup returns CDR1 SGHDN and CDR2 FVKESK. V was clipped by 3 bases and J by 0 bases, with 9 bases between them. The CDR3 sequence: CASSHLRGSYNEQFF. CDR3 nucleotides: TGTGCCAGCAGCCATTTGCGGGGCTCCTACAATGAGCAGTTCTTC.

Ten or more counts support this clonotype. CDR3 coding DNA: TGCAGCGTTGATACAGGACCCTCAGAGCAGTACTTC. Its translation is CSVDTGPSEQYF. The chain links TRBV29-1 to TRBJ2-7; TRBD1 is a possible D gene (5 bases). With 3 bases removed from V and 7 bases from J, the gap between germline ends came to 13 bases. This CDR3 is 12 amino acids long. From germline, CDR1 is SQVTM and CDR2 ANQGSEA.

This clonotype showed up many times. The rearrangement links TRBV4-3 to TRBJ2-1, with 10 positions matching TRBD2. Germline-derived CDR1 and CDR2 are LGHNA and YSLEER. V was clipped by 3 bases and J by 7 bases; unmatched bases: 12. The CDR3 runs to 17 residues. The CDR3 sequence: CASSHTSGLAGVNEQFF. As DNA, the CDR3 is TGCGCCAGCAGCCACACCTCGGGGCTAGCGGGAGTTAATGAGCAGTTCTTC.

Ten or more counts support this clonotype. The genes are TRBV7-9 and TRBJ1-4; no clear D gene. V was shortened by 0 bases and J by 7 bases, with 6 bases between the two germline ends. CDR3 length: 13 amino acids. Germline V gene lookup returns CDR1 SEHNR and CDR2 FQNEAQ (reference sequence). In nucleotides, the CDR3 is TGTGCCAGCAGCTTAGCGCTTAGTGAAAAACTGTTTTTT. Its protein product is CASSLALSEKLFF.

This clonotype has a count of ten or more. The rearrangement joins TRBV29-1 to TRBJ2-1; TRBD1 matches 10 bases. This CDR3 comprises 14 residues. Germline trimming cut 6 bases from V and 8 bases from J; bases unmatched to any gene: 10. The germline V gene encodes CDR1 SQVTM and CDR2 ANQGSEA. Written as DNA, the CDR3 is TGCAGCGTCGACCGGGACAGGGGTGGTCATGAGCAGTTCTTC. It encodes CSVDRDRGGHEQFF.

This clonotype was seen many times. V is TRBV9 and J is TRBJ2-3; D possibly corresponds to TRBD2 (5 bases). The CDR3 runs 15 residues. V dropped 4 bases and J dropped 0 bases, with 12 bases sitting between them. Germline values: CDR1 SGDLS, CDR2 YYNGEE. The CDR3 nucleotides read TGTGCCAGCAGCTCTTGGACTGCTAGCACAGATACGCAGTATTTT. This codes for CASSSWTASTDTQYF.

This clonotype was seen ten or more times. This rearrangement joins TRBV3-1 to TRBJ2-7; D perhaps matches TRBD2 (5 bases). This CDR3 has 14 amino acids. V was cut by 0 bases and J by 3 bases, with 9 bases left in between. Germline V gene lookup returns CDR1 LGHDT and CDR2 YNNKEL (reference sequence). CDR3: CASSQDLAGYEQYF. CDR3 nucleotides: TGTGCCAGCAGCCAAGACCTAGCCGGCTACGAGCAGTACTTC.

There are many counts of this clonotype. V gene TRBV3-1 combines with J gene TRBJ2-7; D uncertain. The ends were cut back, 3 bases at V and 6 bases at J, with 12 bases in the middle. In germline, CDR1 is LGHDT, CDR2 YNNKEL (reference sequence). This CDR3 spans 13 amino acids. The CDR3 nucleotides read TGTGCCAGCAGCCAGACTCTAGTTCGCGAGCAGTACTTC. This encodes CASSQTLVREQYF.

This clonotype was recorded at least ten times. The chain recombines TRBV20-1 with TRBJ2-1, with 9 bases fitting TRBD2. The CDR3 runs 15 residues. The V segment lost 3 bases and the J segment 6 bases; nucleotides outside the gene matches: 9. The germline gives CDR1 DFQATT, CDR2 SNEGSKA (reference sequence). This CDR3 reads CSASVPGTSSNEQFF. CDR3 in DNA: TGCAGTGCTAGTGTCCCCGGGACTAGCAGCAATGAGCAGTTCTTC.